What follows are 4 T cell receptor beta chains derived from one specimen sequenced in a study of shared clonotypes between healthy human individuals. Profiled with immunoSEQ multiplex PCR; TCRdb holds only in-frame clones, not every one. The sample lists 2.3 million or so clones, 80% to 95% occurring once. Material for sequencing was naive CD4+ T cells from PBMCs. Documented subset: CD45RA+ positively selected. These receptor sequences come from a young man in good health. Some clones in this sample may be carry-over from other donors' samples.

The chain recombines TRBV7-3 with TRBJ2-1; 7 nucleotides agree with TRBD2. Trimming cost V 5 bases and J 3 bases; bases outside gene matches: 10. Germline CDR1 is SGHTA and CDR2 is FQGTGA. The CDR3 sequence is 16 residues long. The CDR3 is CASSQRAGDIYNEQFF. CDR3 DNA: TGTGCCAGCAGCCAACGGGCGGGAGACATCTACAATGAGCAGTTCTTC.

The chain joins TRBV7-2 to TRBJ2-1; no firm D call. CDR1 is SGHTA and CDR2 is FQGNSA in the germline V gene. V was cut by 0 bases and J by 13 bases, with 10 bases left in between. This CDR3 has 12 amino acids. The CDR3 coding sequence is TGTGCCAGCAGCTTAGCTTTGCCTGTACAGTTCTTC. Translated, it gives CASSLALPVQFF.

This chain joins TRBV7-2 and TRBJ2-1, with D possibly being TRBD1 or TRBD2 (5 bases each). CDR1 SGHTA and CDR2 FQGNSA come from the germline V gene. Trimming took off 2 bases at V and 15 bases at J, with 17 bases between the two ends. The CDR3 sequence is 13 residues long. Here the CDR3 reads CASSLIRDRSAFF. The CDR3 nucleotides read TGTGCCAGCAGCTTAATCCGGGACCGTTCAGCGTTCTTC. Supplemented by reference TRBV7-2 and TRBJ2-1, the full variable domain reads GAGVSQSPSNKVTEKGKDVELRCDPISGHTALYWYRQSLGQGLEFLIYFQGNSAPDKSGLPSDRFSAERTGGSVSTLTIQRTQQEDSAVYLCASSLIRDRSAFFGPGTRLTVL.

The rearrangement joins TRBV30 to TRBJ2-1; the D gene is possibly TRBD2 (5 bases). CDR1 and CDR2 from the germline V gene are GTSNPN and SVGIG (reference sequence). This CDR3 comprises 13 residues. Trimming removed 3 bases at V and 6 bases at J, with 12 bases between. The CDR3 reads CAWSTRVGNEQFF. In DNA, the CDR3 is TGTGCCTGGAGCACTAGAGTTGGCAATGAGCAGTTCTTC.